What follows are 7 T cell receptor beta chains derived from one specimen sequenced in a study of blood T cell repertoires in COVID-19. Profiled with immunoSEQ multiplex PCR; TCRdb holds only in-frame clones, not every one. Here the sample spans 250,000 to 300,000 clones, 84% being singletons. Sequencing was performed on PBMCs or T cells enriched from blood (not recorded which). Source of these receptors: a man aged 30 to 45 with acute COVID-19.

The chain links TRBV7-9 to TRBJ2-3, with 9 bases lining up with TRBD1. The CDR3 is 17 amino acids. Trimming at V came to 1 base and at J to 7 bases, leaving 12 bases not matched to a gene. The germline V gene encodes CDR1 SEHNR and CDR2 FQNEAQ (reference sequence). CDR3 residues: CASSLDMGQGISNTQYF. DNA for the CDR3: TGTGCCAGCAGCTTAGATATGGGACAGGGCATCTCAAATACGCAGTATTTT.

The CDR3 DNA sequence: TGTGCCAGCAGTGATAGGGCGGGGAGCACCGGGGAGCTGTTTTTT. Its protein product is CASSDRAGSTGELFF. This chain joins TRBV2 and TRBJ2-2, with D possibly TRBD2 on 6 matching bases. Germline loops: CDR1 SNHLY, CDR2 FYNNEI. The CDR3 runs to 15 residues. The V gene lost 3 bases and the J gene lost 4 bases, with 12 bases spanning the gap.

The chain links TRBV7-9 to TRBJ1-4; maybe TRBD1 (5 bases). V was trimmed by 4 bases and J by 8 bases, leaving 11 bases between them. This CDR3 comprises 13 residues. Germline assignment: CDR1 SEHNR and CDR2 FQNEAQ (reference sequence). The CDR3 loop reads CASSWGDEEKLFF. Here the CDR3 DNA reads TGTGCCAGCAGCTGGGGGGATGAAGAAAAACTGTTTTTT.

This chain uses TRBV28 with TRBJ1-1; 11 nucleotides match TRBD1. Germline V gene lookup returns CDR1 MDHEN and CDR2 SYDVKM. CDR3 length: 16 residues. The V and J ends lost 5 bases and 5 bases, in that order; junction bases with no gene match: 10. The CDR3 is CASSTRTGGPETEAFF. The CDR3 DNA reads TGTGCCAGCAGTACGAGGACAGGGGGCCCGGAAACTGAAGCTTTCTTT. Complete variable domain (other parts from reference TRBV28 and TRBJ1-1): DVKVTQSSRYLVKRTGEKVFLECVQDMDHENMFWYRQDPGLGLRLIYFSYDVKMKEKGDIPEGYSVSREKKERFSLILESASTNQTSMYLCASSTRTGGPETEAFFGQGTRLTVV.

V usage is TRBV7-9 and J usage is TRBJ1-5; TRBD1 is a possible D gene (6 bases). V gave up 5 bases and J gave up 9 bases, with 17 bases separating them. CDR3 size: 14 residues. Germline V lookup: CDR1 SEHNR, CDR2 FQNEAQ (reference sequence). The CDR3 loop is CASSPGGGALPQHF. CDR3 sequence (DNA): TGTGCCAGCAGCCCCGGGGGGGGCGCCTTGCCCCAGCATTTT.

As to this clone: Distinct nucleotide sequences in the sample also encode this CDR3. The CDR3 sequence is CASSRGGGTEAFF. CDR3 bases: TGTGCCAGCAGTCGGGGGGGTGGGACTGAAGCTTTCTTT. The V gene is TRBV28, the J gene TRBJ1-1, with D perhaps matching TRBD1 (5 bases). The CDR3 extends over 13 amino acids. The germline V and J ends were trimmed by 5 bases and 5 bases, with 12 bases remaining between them. Germline CDR1 is MDHEN and CDR2 is SYDVKM. The complete variable domain, with remaining parts taken from reference TRBV28 and TRBJ1-1, reads DVKVTQSSRYLVKRTGEKVFLECVQDMDHENMFWYRQDPGLGLRLIYFSYDVKMKEKGDIPEGYSVSREKKERFSLILESASTNQTSMYLCASSRGGGTEAFFGQGTRLTVV.

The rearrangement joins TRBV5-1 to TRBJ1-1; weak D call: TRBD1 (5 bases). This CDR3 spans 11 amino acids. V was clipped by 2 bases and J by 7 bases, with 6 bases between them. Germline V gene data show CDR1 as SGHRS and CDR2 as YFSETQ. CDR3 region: CASSFQGEAFF. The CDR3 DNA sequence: TGCGCCAGCAGCTTCCAGGGTGAAGCTTTCTTT.